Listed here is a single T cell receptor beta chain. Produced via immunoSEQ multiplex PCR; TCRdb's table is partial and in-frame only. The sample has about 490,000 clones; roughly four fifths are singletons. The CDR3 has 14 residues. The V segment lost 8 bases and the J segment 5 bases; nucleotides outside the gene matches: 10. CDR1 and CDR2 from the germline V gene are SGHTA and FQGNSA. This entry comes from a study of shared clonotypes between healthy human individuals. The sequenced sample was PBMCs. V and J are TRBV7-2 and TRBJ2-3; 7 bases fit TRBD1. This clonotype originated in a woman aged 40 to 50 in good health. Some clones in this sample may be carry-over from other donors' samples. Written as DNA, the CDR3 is TGTGCCAGCCTACGGGACAGACTACTAGATACGCAGTATTTT. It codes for CASLRDRLLDTQYF.